This T cell receptor (beta chain) was identified in a study of cytomegalovirus exposure and HLA in healthy donors. Study observations and caveats: Specificity for CMV antigens was confirmed in vitro for three of the CMV-associated chains.

Notes on this clone: Its matching antigen is unknown.

Amplification used 60 Vbeta primers and 13 Jbeta primers. TCRdb keeps only in-frame clones here, not all; method: immunoSEQ multiplex PCR. The sample consists of roughly 170,000 clones, 75% to 90% of them appearing once. CDR3 length: 15 amino acids. Trimming shortened V by 4 bases and J by 5 bases, and 18 bases separated the two germline ends. Germline-derived CDR1 and CDR2 are ENHRY and SYGVKD. Sequenced: PBMCs. The rearrangement uses TRBV10-3 and TRBJ2-7; tentative D call: TRBD2 (6 bases). The source is a man aged 25 to 45 in good health and CMV-seropositive. CDR3 sequence reads: CAISAGGGTHNEQYF. CDR3 coding DNA: TGTGCCATCAGTGCCGGTGGAGGGACTCACAACGAGCAGTACTTC.